These 9 T cell receptor beta chains were sequenced from one sample in a study of shared T cell receptors in the human thymus. Only in-frame clones appear in the TCRdb table, and some are missing; sequencing was by immunoSEQ multiplex PCR. The profile shows hundreds of thousands of clones, more than 75% of them singletons. This sample was shared with a second study, whose subject was human thymus T cells.

Sample: thymocytes. The origin of the receptors is a boy younger than two with a congenital heart defect.

The chain couples TRBV14 to TRBJ1-1; 8 nucleotides match TRBD1. CDR3 size: 19 residues. The V and J ends lost 0 bases and 0 bases, in that order; junction bases with no gene match: 12. Germline CDR1 SGHDN, CDR2 FVKESK. The CDR3 DNA sequence: TGTGCCAGCAGCCAAGATAGTATGGGACAGGCCCGCATGAACACTGAAGCTTTCTTT. Its translation: CASSQDSMGQARMNTEAFF.

The V gene is TRBV4-3, the J gene TRBJ1-1, with a tentative D call TRBD1 (5 bases). V lost 0 bases and J 3 bases, leaving 8 bases between the germline ends. CDR1 is LGHNA, CDR2 YSLEER, per germline. The CDR3 has 14 residues. CDR3 DNA sequence: TGCGCCAGCAGCCAAGACTGGGGGGACACTGAAGCTTTCTTT. Amino acid sequence: CASSQDWGDTEAFF.

The chain uses TRBV25-1 and TRBJ2-1; TRBD2 is a possible D gene (7 bases). In germline, CDR1 is MGHDK, CDR2 SYGVNS. CDR3 size: 16 residues. V was cut by 5 bases and J by 5 bases, with 19 bases left in between. CDR3 protein: CASSPPRGGPDNEQFF. The CDR3 nucleotides read TGTGCCAGCAGTCCTCCAAGGGGGGGGCCAGACAATGAGCAGTTCTTC.

V is TRBV27 and J is TRBJ2-1; D is unresolved. This CDR3 contains 16 residues. The germline V and J ends were trimmed by 4 bases and 0 bases, with 13 bases remaining between them. CDR1 and CDR2 from the germline V gene are MNHEY and SMNVEV (reference sequence). The CDR3 DNA reads as TGTGCCAGCAGTTCAATTCGCCGGTACTCCTACAATGAGCAGTTCTTC. Protein: CASSSIRRYSYNEQFF.

The count of this clone is one. The rearrangement uses TRBV4-2 and TRBJ1-5; perhaps TRBD1 as D (5 bases). The CDR3 has 16 amino acids. The germline V and J ends were trimmed by 0 bases and 4 bases, with 13 bases remaining between them. Germline V gene data show CDR1 as LGHNA and CDR2 as YNFKEQ. CDR3 sequence reads: CASSQDGGGGNQPQHF. Written as DNA, the CDR3 is TGTGCCAGCAGCCAAGATGGTGGGGGGGGGAATCAGCCCCAGCATTTT.

The CDR3 region is CASSPQTGGNQPQHF. Here the CDR3 DNA reads TGTGCCAGCAGTCCCCAGACAGGGGGAAATCAGCCCCAGCATTTT. The rearrangement joins TRBV27 to TRBJ1-5; 9 nucleotides match TRBD1. Germline V gene sequence: CDR1 MNHEY, CDR2 SMNVEV (reference sequence). The junction had 6 bases not matched to a gene; V was cut back by 5 bases and J by 4 bases. This CDR3 contains 15 residues.

This clone was detected only once. The V call is TRBV10-3, the J call TRBJ2-7, with 8 nucleotides matching TRBD2. Germline V lookup: CDR1 ENHRY, CDR2 SYGVKD. This CDR3 spans 16 amino acids. Trimming at V came to 6 bases and at J to 3 bases, leaving 13 bases not matched to a gene. CDR3 in amino acids: CAISPRGGLGGYEQYF. DNA of the CDR3: TGTGCCATCAGCCCAAGAGGGGGACTAGGCGGCTACGAGCAGTACTTC.

This clone was observed once. This chain connects TRBV28 to TRBJ1-5, with TRBD1 as a possible D gene (5 bases). This CDR3 comprises 14 residues. The ends were cut back, 6 bases at V and 3 bases at J, with 12 bases in the middle. CDR1 and CDR2 from the germline V gene are MDHEN and SYDVKM. CDR3 nucleotides: TGTGCCAGCAGCTGGAAGGGGCCCAATCAGCCCCAGCATTTT. Its protein is CASSWKGPNQPQHF.

The V call is TRBV5-1, the J call TRBJ2-3; 10 bases are shared with TRBD2. The CDR3 length is 17 residues. Germline lookup yields CDR1 SGHRS and CDR2 YFSETQ. J was trimmed by 1 base and V by 5 bases; bases with no gene match: 10. For the CDR3, the DNA is TGCGCCAGCAGAAAGGGAGCTAGCGGGGGCCGCACAGATACGCAGTATTTT. Translation gives CASRKGASGGRTDTQYF.